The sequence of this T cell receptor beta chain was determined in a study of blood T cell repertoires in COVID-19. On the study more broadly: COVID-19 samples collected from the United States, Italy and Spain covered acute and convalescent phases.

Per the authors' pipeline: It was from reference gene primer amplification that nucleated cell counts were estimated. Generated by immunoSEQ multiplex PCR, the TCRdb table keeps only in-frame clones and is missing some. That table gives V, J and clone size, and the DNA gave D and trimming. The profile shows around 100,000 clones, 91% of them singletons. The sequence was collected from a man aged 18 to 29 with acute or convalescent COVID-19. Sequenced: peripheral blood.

CDR3 in DNA: TGCGCCAGCAGCCCCGAGAGTGAGCAGTTCTTC. It translates to CASSPESEQFF. V usage is TRBV5-1 and J usage is TRBJ2-1; D gene uncertain. Germline lookup yields CDR1 SGHRS and CDR2 YFSETQ. CDR3 length equals 11 residues. With 4 bases removed from V and 9 bases from J, the gap between germline ends came to 8 bases.